The following is a TCR beta chain sequence with its context. Antigen specificity is unknown. These data are taken from a study of cytomegalovirus exposure and HLA in healthy donors. Whole-study findings and limits: Reported performance of the classifier showed diagnosis of cytomegalovirus status with high specificity and sensitivity. The authors confirmed in vitro that three CMV-associated chains were specific for CMV antigens. TCR sequences were mostly rare, though some public TCRs occurred in many donors.

Measured with immunoSEQ multiplex PCR; TCRdb has only the in-frame clones, and not every one. The repertoire holds fewer than 100,000 clones, with approximately 91% as singletons. This CDR3 region has 15 residues. V lost 0 bases and J 8 bases, leaving 14 bases between the germline ends. The J gene is TRBJ2-1, the V gene TRBV23-1, with D tentatively TRBD1 (5 bases). TRBV23-1 is an ORF, and what it does is uncertain. Sequenced: PBMCs. The sequence came from a man aged 25 to 40 in good health and CMV-seronegative. As DNA, the CDR3 is TGCGCCAGCAGTCAATCAGGGGATACGGGCGATGAGCAGTTCTTC. This encodes CASSQSGDTGDEQFF.